This TCR beta chain appears in the sequencing data of a study of control samples from healthy donors and cancer patients. The data were produced by immunoSEQ multiplex PCR, yet TCRdb's version contains in-frame clones alone and is incomplete. The sample includes 260,000 or so clones, 82% of them seen just once. V lost 1 base to trimming and J lost 8 bases; unmatched junction nucleotides: 3. The CDR3 totals 14 residues. The germline CDR1 and CDR2 sequences are SGHTA and FQGNSA. The TCR comes from an older woman with lung cancer. The chain employs TRBV7-2 and TRBJ2-1; 9 nucleotides agree with TRBD2. Sequenced sample: PBMCs. The CDR3 sequence is CASSLGGRVDEQFF. For the CDR3, the DNA is TGTGCCAGCAGCTTAGGCGGGAGGGTGGATGAGCAGTTCTTC.